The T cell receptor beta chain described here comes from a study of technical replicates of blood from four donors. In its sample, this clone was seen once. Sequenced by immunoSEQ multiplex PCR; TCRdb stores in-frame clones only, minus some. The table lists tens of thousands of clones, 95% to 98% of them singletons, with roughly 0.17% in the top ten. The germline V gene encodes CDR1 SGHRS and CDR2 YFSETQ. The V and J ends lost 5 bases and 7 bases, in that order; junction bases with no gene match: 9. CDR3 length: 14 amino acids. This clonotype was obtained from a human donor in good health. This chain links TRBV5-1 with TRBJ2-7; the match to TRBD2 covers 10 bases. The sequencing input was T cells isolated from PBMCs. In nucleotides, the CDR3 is TGCGCCAGCAGGCCCCAGCGGGGGGGCTTAGAGCAGTACTTC. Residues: CASRPQRGGLEQYF.